Following are 18 T cell receptor beta chains from one sample sequenced in a study of shared clonotypes between healthy human individuals. Clones were read by immunoSEQ multiplex PCR, and TCRdb kept only the in-frame ones, dropping some. This table has some 580,000 clones, 97% appearing once. The specimen was naive CD4+ T cells sorted from blood. As to subset: CD45RA+ positively selected. These receptors were collected from a woman aged 25 to 45 in good health.

This clone was picked up one time. The rearrangement uses TRBV9 and TRBJ1-1, with D uncertain. This CDR3 comprises 14 residues. Germline CDR1 is SGDLS and CDR2 is YYNGEE. Trimming took 0 bases from V and 0 from J, leaving 6 bases between them. The CDR3 DNA sequence: TGTGCCAGCAGCGTAGAACAGATGAACACTGAAGCTTTCTTT. Protein sequence: CASSVEQMNTEAFF. The full variable domain, in which reference TRBV9 and TRBJ1-1 provide the parts outside the CDR3, is DSGVTQTPKHLITATGQRVTLRCSPRSGDLSVYWYQQSLDQGLQFLIQYYNGEERAKGNILERFSAQQFPDLHSELNLSSLELGDSALYFCASSVEQMNTEAFFGQGTRLTVV.

This chain uses TRBV30 with TRBJ2-1; 7 bases fit TRBD2. Unmatched junction bases numbered 2, after V lost 0 bases and J lost 9 bases. Per germline, CDR1 GTSNPN and CDR2 SVGIG (reference sequence). The length of the CDR3 is 12 residues. CDR3 bases: TGTGCCTGGAGTGTAGGCGGGGGTGAGCAGTTCTTC. It codes for CAWSVGGGEQFF. The full variable domain, completed using reference TRBV30 and TRBJ2-1, is SQTIHQWPATLVQPVGSPLSLECTVEGTSNPNLYWYRQAAGRGLQLLFYSVGIGQISSEVPQNLSASRPQDRQFILSSKKLLLSDSGFYLCAWSVGGGEQFFGPGTRLTVL.

The J gene is TRBJ2-7, the V gene TRBV5-1; TRBD1 aligns across 8 bases. There are 15 residues in the CDR3. V trimming: 0 bases; J trimming: 4 bases; junction bases outside the gene matches: 6. Germline assignment: CDR1 SGHRS and CDR2 YFSETQ. The CDR3 here is CASSLAGQGAYEQYF. Written as DNA, the CDR3 is TGCGCCAGCAGCTTGGCCGGTCAGGGGGCATACGAGCAGTACTTC.

The chain is built from TRBV19 and TRBJ2-6; D is ambiguous. Germline V CDR1 and CDR2: LNHDA, SQIVND (reference sequence). This CDR3 region has 14 residues. V dropped 3 bases and J dropped 0 bases, with 3 bases sitting between them. CDR3 nucleotides: TGTGCCAGTAGTATGTCCTCTGGGGCCAACGTCCTGACTTTC. Its protein product is CASSMSSGANVLTF.

J is TRBJ2-7 and V is TRBV13, with D uncertain. The V gene lost 2 bases and the J gene lost 0 bases, with 8 bases spanning the gap. Per the germline V gene, CDR1 is PRHDT and CDR2 is FYEKMQ (reference sequence). This CDR3 is 14 amino acids long. The DNA of the CDR3 is TGTGCCAGCAGCTTACGCCATCCCTCCTACGAGCAGTACTTC. It specifies CASSLRHPSYEQYF. The variable domain in full, with the rest retrieved from reference TRBV13 and TRBJ2-7, is AAGVIQSPRHLIKEKRETATLKCYPIPRHDTVYWYQQGPGQDPQFLISFYEKMQSDKGSIPDRFSAQQFSDYHSELNMSSLELGDSALYFCASSLRHPSYEQYFGPGTRLTVT.

This chain connects TRBV5-1 to TRBJ1-2; TRBD1 aligns across 7 bases. The junction had 7 bases not matched to a gene; V was cut back by 4 bases and J by 1 base. The germline gives CDR1 SGHRS, CDR2 YFSETQ. There are 15 residues in the CDR3. CDR3 nucleotides: TGCGCCAGCAGCCCGACAGGGAGTTATAACTATGGCTACACCTTC. Residues: CASSPTGSYNYGYTF.

This clone appeared a single time. This rearrangement joins TRBV20-1 to TRBJ2-7; D not resolved. The CDR3 covers 11 residues. Germline CDR1 reads DFQATT; CDR2 reads SNEGSKA (reference sequence). V shed 6 bases and J shed 1 base, with 7 bases lying between them. CDR3 sequence: CSAARSYEQYF. CDR3 sequence (DNA): TGCAGTGCAGCTAGGTCCTACGAGCAGTACTTC.

This chain connects TRBV27 to TRBJ1-2, with D uncertain. The CDR3 runs 16 residues. The germline gives CDR1 MNHEY, CDR2 SMNVEV (reference sequence). The V and J ends lost 6 bases and 5 bases respectively, with 22 bases between them. The CDR3 region is CASSYNARAATYGYTF. The CDR3 bases are TGTGCCAGCAGCTACAACGCGAGGGCCGCTACTTATGGCTACACCTTC.

The V gene is TRBV5-4, the J gene TRBJ1-2, with D unresolved. Germline CDR1 and CDR2: SGHNT and YYREEE (reference sequence). Trimming stripped 0 bases from V and 7 bases from J, with 10 bases between. The CDR3 is 13 amino acids. The CDR3 here is CASSLAGVGGYTF. The CDR3 region has the DNA TGTGCCAGCAGCTTGGCCGGGGTGGGTGGCTACACCTTC.

This rearrangement joins TRBV18 to TRBJ2-2, with 7 bases fitting TRBD2. J lost 2 bases, V lost 3 bases, and 9 bases had no gene match. CDR1 is KGHSH, CDR2 LQKENI, per germline. CDR3 length: 17 amino acids. The CDR3 region has the DNA TGTGCCAGCTCACCTTTAATAGCGGGCGCAAACACCGGGGAGCTGTTTTTT. It is translated as CASSPLIAGANTGELFF.

The genes are TRBV10-3 and TRBJ2-5; no reliable D call. Trimming pared 3 bases from V and 2 bases from J, leaving 7 bases between. There are 13 residues in the CDR3. Germline CDR1 is ENHRY and CDR2 is SYGVKD. Written as DNA, the CDR3 is TGTGCCATCAGTGATAGCCAACAAGAGACCCAGTACTTC. Residues: CAISDSQQETQYF.

This clone was detected only a few times. This chain links TRBV19 with TRBJ1-2; D is unresolved. The CDR3 has 13 amino acids. Trimming shortened V by 3 bases and J by 1 base, and 6 bases separated the two germline ends. CDR1 and CDR2 (germline): LNHDA, SQIVND (reference sequence). The CDR3, as DNA: TGTGCCAGTAGTATGTCGGGTAACTATGGCTACACCTTC. Translated, it gives CASSMSGNYGYTF.

The chain couples TRBV5-4 to TRBJ2-2, with D unresolved. The CDR3 extends over 11 amino acids. In germline, CDR1 is SGHNT, CDR2 YYREEE (reference sequence). Trimming took 2 bases from V and 8 from J, leaving 4 bases between them. CDR3 amino acids: CASSFMGELFF. The CDR3 coding sequence is TGTGCCAGCAGCTTTATGGGGGAGCTGTTTTTT.

To note about this clone: Distinct nucleotide sequences in the sample also encode this CDR3. The chain uses TRBV4-1 and TRBJ2-3; 8 bases map to TRBD2. Germline lookup yields CDR1 MGHRA and CDR2 YSYEKL. V shed 2 bases, J shed 0 bases, and the junction held 1 base outside the gene matches. There are 15 residues in the CDR3. The CDR3 loop reads CASSQTSGSTDTQYF. Here the CDR3 DNA reads TGCGCCAGCAGCCAAACTAGCGGTAGCACAGATACGCAGTATTTT.

This sequence joins TRBV18 and TRBJ1-4; D ambiguous. The V end was cut by 4 bases, the J end by 8 bases, with 8 bases between. CDR3 length equals 12 residues. CDR1 is KGHSH, CDR2 LQKENI, per germline. As DNA, the CDR3 is TGTGCCAGCTCACGAGTGGAGGAAAAACTGTTTTTT. Amino acids: CASSRVEEKLFF.

The chain has TRBV29-1 and TRBJ2-3; no definite D call. The CDR3 sequence is 12 residues long. Trimming took 5 bases from V and 13 from J, leaving 19 bases between them. CDR1 and CDR2 from the germline V gene are SQVTM and ANQGSEA. The CDR3: CSVFELGLFEYF. The CDR3 DNA reads TGCAGCGTTTTCGAACTCGGTTTGTTCGAGTATTTT.

The V call is TRBV5-1, the J call TRBJ2-7, with D tentatively TRBD1 (5 bases). The CDR3 runs to 12 residues. Trimming removed 5 bases from V and 5 bases from J, with 11 bases in between. The V gene's germline CDR1 is SGHRS and CDR2 YFSETQ. The CDR3 here is CASSFQGDEQYF. CDR3 bases: TGCGCCAGCAGTTTCCAGGGTGACGAGCAGTACTTC.

This chain uses TRBV7-2 with TRBJ2-3; D uncertain. Germline loops: CDR1 SGHTA, CDR2 FQGNSA. Trimming shortened V by 0 bases and J by 2 bases, and 6 bases separated the two germline ends. This CDR3 spans 14 amino acids. For the CDR3, the DNA is TGTGCCAGCAGCTTAGCGGGAAACACAGATACGCAGTATTTT. Its translation: CASSLAGNTDTQYF.